Shown below are 14 T cell receptor beta chains from a single sample sequenced in a study of cytomegalovirus exposure and HLA in healthy donors. Generated by immunoSEQ multiplex PCR, the TCRdb table keeps only in-frame clones and is missing some. Here the sample spans about 250,000 clones, about 88% being singletons. The sequencing input was PBMCs. The receptors were gathered from a man younger than 35 in good health and CMV-seropositive.

The chain uses TRBV13 and TRBJ2-7; 12 bases are a match to TRBD2. V lost 4 bases to trimming and J lost 7 bases; unmatched junction nucleotides: 11. Germline values: CDR1 PRHDT, CDR2 FYEKMQ (reference sequence). This CDR3 contains 16 residues. The CDR3 coding sequence is TGTGCCAGCAGCTCAAGCCCGGGACTAGCGGGTACGGAGCAGTACTTC. It codes for CASSSSPGLAGTEQYF.

This clone was seen many times. The chain is built from TRBV9 and TRBJ2-7, with 8 bases fitting TRBD1. Germline V gene lookup returns CDR1 SGDLS and CDR2 YYNGEE. CDR3 size: 15 residues. J gave up 2 bases and V 0 bases, and 4 bases lay outside the gene matches. Written as DNA, the CDR3 is TGTGCCAGCAGCGTAGGACAGGGGACTGCCTACGAGCAGTACTTC. Residues: CASSVGQGTAYEQYF.

V is TRBV29-1 and J is TRBJ2-7; TRBD1 matches at 10 bases. Trimming took 7 bases from V and 7 from J; bases not matched to a gene: 16. The CDR3 has 15 residues. CDR1 is SQVTM, CDR2 ANQGSEA, per germline. The CDR3 DNA reads as TGCAGCGCCTGGCGGTGGACAGGGGGTTATTGGGAGCAGTACTTC. Translating gives CSAWRWTGGYWEQYF.

As regards this clone: The identical CDR3 is also encoded by other nucleotide sequences in the sample. This sequence joins TRBV7-9 and TRBJ2-7; the D is unclear. With 0 bases removed from V and 0 bases from J, the gap between germline ends came to 6 bases. The CDR3 totals 14 residues. Looked up from germline, CDR1 is SEHNR and CDR2 is FQNEAQ (reference sequence). CDR3 sequence (DNA): TGTGCCAGCAGCTTAGCAGGTAGCTCCTACGAGCAGTACTTC. Amino acid sequence: CASSLAGSSYEQYF.

This chain joins TRBV27 and TRBJ2-1, with D perhaps matching TRBD1 (6 bases). V dropped 6 bases and J dropped 5 bases, with 17 bases sitting between them. Germline V lookup: CDR1 MNHEY, CDR2 SMNVEV (reference sequence). The length of the CDR3 is 15 residues. CDR3 protein: CASSLGWTENNEQFF. The CDR3 DNA is TGTGCCAGCAGCCTTGGATGGACAGAGAACAATGAGCAGTTCTTC.

The chain carries TRBV2 and TRBJ2-1; no reliable D call. V was shortened by 4 bases and J by 2 bases, with 12 bases between the two germline ends. The CDR3 spans 15 residues. Germline loops: CDR1 SNHLY, CDR2 FYNNEI. The CDR3 reads CASSVGSRAYNEQFF. The CDR3 DNA reads TGTGCCAGCAGTGTAGGGTCAAGGGCCTACAATGAGCAGTTCTTC. The full variable domain, its missing parts supplied by reference TRBV2 and TRBJ2-1, is EPEVTQTPSHQVTQMGQEVILRCVPISNHLYFYWYRQILGQKVEFLVSFYNNEISEKSEIFDDQFSVERPDGSNFTLKIRSTKLEDSAMYFCASSVGSRAYNEQFFGPGTRLTVL.

This chain's CDR3 is CASSLVRSNTEAFF. CDR3 in DNA: TGTGCCAGCAGCTTGGTCCGGTCCAACACTGAAGCTTTCTTT. The chain carries TRBV5-8 and TRBJ1-1; D is unclear. Germline-derived CDR1 and CDR2 are SGHTS and YDEGEE. Trimming removed 0 bases at V and 2 bases at J, with 8 bases between. This CDR3 comprises 14 residues.

The chain combines TRBV5-6 with TRBJ2-7; no definite D call. The germline gives CDR1 SGHDT, CDR2 YYEEEE. The V end was cut by 4 bases, the J end by 3 bases, with 20 bases between. The CDR3 runs 16 residues. CDR3 coding DNA: TGTGCCAGCAGCCTCGGCGGCGGACCCAACTTCTACGAGCAGTACTTC. Protein sequence: CASSLGGGPNFYEQYF. The whole variable domain, filled in from reference TRBV5-6 and TRBJ2-7, reads DAGVTQSPTHLIKTRGQQVTLRCSPKSGHDTVSWYQQALGQGPQFIFQYYEEEERQRGNFPDRFSGHQFPNYSSELNVNALLLGDSALYLCASSLGGGPNFYEQYFGPGTRLTVT.

This chain connects TRBV6-4 to TRBJ2-5; TRBD2 matches at 8 bases. CDR1 is MRHNA and CDR2 is SNTAGT in the germline V gene. The J segment lost 5 bases and the V segment lost 4 bases, leaving 3 bases of the junction unmatched. This CDR3 is 13 amino acids long. CDR3 sequence (DNA): TGTGCCAGCAGTGTCCGGGGGGGGGAGACCCAGTACTTC. It yields the protein CASSVRGGETQYF.

The chain couples TRBV7-9 to TRBJ2-3; D perhaps matches TRBD2 (5 bases). V was shortened by 4 bases and J by 0 bases, with 20 bases between the two germline ends. This CDR3 has 18 residues. CDR1 and CDR2 from the germline V gene are SEHNR and FQNEAQ (reference sequence). The DNA of the CDR3 is TGTGCCAGCAGCTCCCGGATAGCGAACAGTGTGAGCACAGATACGCAGTATTTT. Its protein is CASSSRIANSVSTDTQYF.

The gene calls are TRBV5-1 and TRBJ2-3; possibly TRBD2 for D (6 bases). CDR3 size: 17 residues. V dropped 3 bases and J dropped 3 bases, with 20 bases sitting between them. Germline V gene lookup returns CDR1 SGHRS and CDR2 YFSETQ. The CDR3 is CASSWGSTGSGTDTQYF. The DNA for the CDR3 is TGCGCCAGCAGCTGGGGATCCACCGGGAGTGGTACAGATACGCAGTATTTT.

The chain has TRBV19 and TRBJ2-5, with 9 bases identical to TRBD2. Per the germline V gene, CDR1 is LNHDA and CDR2 is SQIVND (reference sequence). This CDR3 spans 13 amino acids. With 6 bases clipped from V and 5 bases from J, the junction kept 4 bases outside the gene matches. The CDR3 coding sequence is TGTGCCAGTAGGGTAGCGGGAGTGGAGACCCAGTACTTC. This encodes CASRVAGVETQYF.

V and J are TRBV30 and TRBJ2-3; D not certain. This CDR3 is built from 12 residues. The V gene lost 3 bases and the J gene lost 6 bases, with 10 bases spanning the gap. Germline assignment: CDR1 GTSNPN and CDR2 SVGIG (reference sequence). Here the CDR3 DNA reads TGTGCCTGGAGCCTGAGAGGTGATACGCAGTATTTT. It encodes CAWSLRGDTQYF.

This clone was found once. CDR3 residues: CASSYSVGQRPYEQYF. Written as DNA, the CDR3 is TGTGCCAGCAGTTACTCGGTAGGACAGCGACCCTACGAGCAGTACTTC. The chain is built from TRBV6-5 and TRBJ2-7; the D gene is possibly TRBD1 (6 bases). The germline V gene encodes CDR1 MNHEY and CDR2 SVGAGI. The germline V and J ends were trimmed by 0 bases and 2 bases, with 14 bases remaining between them. The CDR3 covers 16 residues.